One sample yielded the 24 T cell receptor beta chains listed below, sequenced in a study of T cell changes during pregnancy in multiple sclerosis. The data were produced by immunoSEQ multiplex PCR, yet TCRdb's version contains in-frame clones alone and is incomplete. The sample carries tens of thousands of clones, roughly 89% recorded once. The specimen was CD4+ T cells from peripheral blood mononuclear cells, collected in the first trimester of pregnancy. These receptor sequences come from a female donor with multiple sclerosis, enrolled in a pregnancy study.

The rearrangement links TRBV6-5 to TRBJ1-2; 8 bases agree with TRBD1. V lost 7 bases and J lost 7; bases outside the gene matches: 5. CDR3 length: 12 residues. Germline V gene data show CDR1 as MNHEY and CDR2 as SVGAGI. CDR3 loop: CASNQGAGGYTF. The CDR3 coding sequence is TGTGCCAGCAATCAGGGGGCTGGTGGCTACACCTTC.

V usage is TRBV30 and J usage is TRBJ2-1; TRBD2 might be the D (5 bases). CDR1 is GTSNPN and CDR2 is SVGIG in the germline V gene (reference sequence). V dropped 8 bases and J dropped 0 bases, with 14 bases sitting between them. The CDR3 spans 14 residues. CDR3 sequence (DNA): TGTGCCGGTAAAGAGGGTGACTCCTACAATGAGCAGTTCTTC. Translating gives CAGKEGDSYNEQFF.

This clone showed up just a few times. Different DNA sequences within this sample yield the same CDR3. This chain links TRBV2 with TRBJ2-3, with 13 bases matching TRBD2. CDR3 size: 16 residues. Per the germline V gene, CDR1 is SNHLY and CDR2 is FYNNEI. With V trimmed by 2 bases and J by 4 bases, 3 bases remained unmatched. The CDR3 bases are TGTGCCAGCAGTGAAAGGACTAGCGGGAGCGCAGATACGCAGTATTTT. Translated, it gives CASSERTSGSADTQYF.

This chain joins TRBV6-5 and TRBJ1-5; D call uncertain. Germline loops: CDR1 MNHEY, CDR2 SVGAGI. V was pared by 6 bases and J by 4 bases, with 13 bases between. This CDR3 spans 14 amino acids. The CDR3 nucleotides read TGTGCCAGCAGACCCGCTGGGGAGAATCAGCCCCAGCATTTT. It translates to CASRPAGENQPQHF.

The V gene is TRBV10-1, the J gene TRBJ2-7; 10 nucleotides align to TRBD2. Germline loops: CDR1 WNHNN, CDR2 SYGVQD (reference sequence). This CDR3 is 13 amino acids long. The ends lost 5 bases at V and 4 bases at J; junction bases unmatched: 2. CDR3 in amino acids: CASSPGLAYEQYF. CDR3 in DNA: TGCGCCAGCAGTCCGGGACTAGCGTACGAGCAGTACTTC.

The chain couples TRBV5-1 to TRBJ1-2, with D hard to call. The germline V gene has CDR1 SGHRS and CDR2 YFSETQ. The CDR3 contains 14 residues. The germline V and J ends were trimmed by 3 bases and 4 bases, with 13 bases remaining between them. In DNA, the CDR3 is TGCGCCAGCAGCTATGGAGCCGCCGGCTATGGCTACACCTTC. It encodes CASSYGAAGYGYTF.

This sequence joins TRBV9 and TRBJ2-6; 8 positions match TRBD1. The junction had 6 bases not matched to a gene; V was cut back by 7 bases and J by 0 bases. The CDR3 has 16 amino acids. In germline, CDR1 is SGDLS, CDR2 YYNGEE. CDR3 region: CASGGTGLSGANVLTF. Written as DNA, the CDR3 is TGTGCCAGCGGCGGGACAGGTCTCTCTGGGGCCAACGTCCTGACTTTC.

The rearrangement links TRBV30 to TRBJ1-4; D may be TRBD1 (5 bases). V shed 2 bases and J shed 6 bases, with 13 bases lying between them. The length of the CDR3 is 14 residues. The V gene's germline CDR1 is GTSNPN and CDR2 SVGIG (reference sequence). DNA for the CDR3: TGTGCCTGGAGTTCTTGGGGCAGCTATGAAAAACTGTTTTTT. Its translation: CAWSSWGSYEKLFF.

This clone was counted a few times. The DNA for the CDR3 is TGTGCCAGCACCCACGGACAGGGGGCGGGGGATACGCAGTATTTT. Translation: CASTHGQGAGDTQYF. The chain links TRBV5-8 to TRBJ2-3; 11 bases fit TRBD1. Germline CDR1 reads SGHTS; CDR2 reads YDEGEE. This CDR3 is built from 15 residues. The V gene end was trimmed by 6 bases and the J gene end by 6 bases; junction bases not matched to a gene: 9.

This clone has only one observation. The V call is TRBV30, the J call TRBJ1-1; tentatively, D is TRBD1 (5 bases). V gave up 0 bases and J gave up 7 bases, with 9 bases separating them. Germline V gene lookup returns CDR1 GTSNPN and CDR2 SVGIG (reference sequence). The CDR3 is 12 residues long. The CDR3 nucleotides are TGTGCCTGGAGTGTACGGGGGATTGAAGCTTTCTTT. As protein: CAWSVRGIEAFF.

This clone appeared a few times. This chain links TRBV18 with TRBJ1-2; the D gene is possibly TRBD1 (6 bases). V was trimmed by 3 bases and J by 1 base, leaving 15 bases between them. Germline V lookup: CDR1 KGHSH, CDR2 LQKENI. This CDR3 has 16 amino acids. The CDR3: CASSPKDRQVNYGYTF. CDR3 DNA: TGTGCCAGCTCACCGAAAGACCGACAGGTTAACTATGGCTACACCTTC.

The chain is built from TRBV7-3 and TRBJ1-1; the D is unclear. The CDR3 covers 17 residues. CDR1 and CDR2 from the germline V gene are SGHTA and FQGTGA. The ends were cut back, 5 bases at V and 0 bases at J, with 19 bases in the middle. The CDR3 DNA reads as TGTGCCAGCAGCCCGGTTGTGGGCAGCCTAATGAACACTGAAGCTTTCTTT. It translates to CASSPVVGSLMNTEAFF.

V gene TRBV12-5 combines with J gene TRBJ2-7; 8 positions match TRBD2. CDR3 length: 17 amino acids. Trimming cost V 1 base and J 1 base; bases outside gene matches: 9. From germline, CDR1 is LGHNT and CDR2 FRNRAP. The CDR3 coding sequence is TGTGCTAGTGGTTTGGCCCGACTAGCGCCGATTTCCTACGAGCAGTACTTC. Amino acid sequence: CASGLARLAPISYEQYF. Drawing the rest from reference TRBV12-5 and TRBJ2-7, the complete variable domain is DARVTQTPRHKVTEMGQEVTMRCQPILGHNTVFWYRQTMMQGLELLAYFRNRAPLDDSGMPKDRFSAEMPDATLATLKIQPSEPRDSAVYFCASGLARLAPISYEQYFGPGTRLTVT.

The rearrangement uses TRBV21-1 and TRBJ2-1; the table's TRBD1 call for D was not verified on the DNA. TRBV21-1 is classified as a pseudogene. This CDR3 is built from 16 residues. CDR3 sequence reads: CASSPWTGRSYNEQFF. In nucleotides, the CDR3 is TGTGCCAGCAGCCCCTGGACAGGGAGGTCCTACAATGAGCAGTTCTTC.

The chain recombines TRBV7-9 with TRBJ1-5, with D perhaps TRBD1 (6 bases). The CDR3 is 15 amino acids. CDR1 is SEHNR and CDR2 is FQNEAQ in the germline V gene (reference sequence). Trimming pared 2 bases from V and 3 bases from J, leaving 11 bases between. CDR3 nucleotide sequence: TGTGCCAGCAGCTTAATAGGGGGTATCAATCAGCCCCAGCATTTT. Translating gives CASSLIGGINQPQHF.

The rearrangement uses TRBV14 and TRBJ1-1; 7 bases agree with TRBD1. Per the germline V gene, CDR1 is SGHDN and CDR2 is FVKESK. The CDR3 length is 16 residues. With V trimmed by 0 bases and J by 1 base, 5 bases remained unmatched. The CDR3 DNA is TGTGCCAGCAGCCAAGATCAGGCAGGGGGGAACACTGAAGCTTTCTTT. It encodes CASSQDQAGGNTEAFF.

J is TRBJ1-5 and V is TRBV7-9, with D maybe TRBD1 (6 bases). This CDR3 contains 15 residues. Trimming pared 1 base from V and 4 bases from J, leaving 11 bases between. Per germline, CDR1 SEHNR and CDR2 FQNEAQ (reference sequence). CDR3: CASSLEGQNNQPQHF. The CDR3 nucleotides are TGTGCCAGCAGCTTAGAAGGACAGAATAATCAGCCCCAGCATTTT.

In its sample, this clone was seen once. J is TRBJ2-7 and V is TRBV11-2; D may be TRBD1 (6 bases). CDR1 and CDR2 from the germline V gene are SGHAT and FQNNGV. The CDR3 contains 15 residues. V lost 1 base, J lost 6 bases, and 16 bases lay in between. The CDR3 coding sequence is TGTGCCAGCAGCTTAGCAGCAGCAGGGGTACTCGAGCAGTACTTC. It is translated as CASSLAAAGVLEQYF.

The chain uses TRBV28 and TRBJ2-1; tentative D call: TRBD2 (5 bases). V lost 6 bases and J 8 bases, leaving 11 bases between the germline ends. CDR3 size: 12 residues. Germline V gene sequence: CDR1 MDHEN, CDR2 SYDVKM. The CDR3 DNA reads TGTGCCAGCAGCCCCCGAGGGTATGAGCAGTTCTTC. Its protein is CASSPRGYEQFF.

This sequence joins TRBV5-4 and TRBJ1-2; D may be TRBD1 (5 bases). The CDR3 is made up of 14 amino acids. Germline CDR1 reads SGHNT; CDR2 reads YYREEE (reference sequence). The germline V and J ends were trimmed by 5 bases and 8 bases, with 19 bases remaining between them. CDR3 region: CASSPEREGRGYTF. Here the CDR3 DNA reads TGTGCCAGCAGTCCGGAGCGGGAGGGGCGAGGCTACACCTTC.

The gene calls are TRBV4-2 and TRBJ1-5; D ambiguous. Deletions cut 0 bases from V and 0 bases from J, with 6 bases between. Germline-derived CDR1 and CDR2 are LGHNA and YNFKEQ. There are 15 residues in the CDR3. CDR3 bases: TGTGCCAGCAGCCAAGAGGGCAGTAGCAATCAGCCCCAGCATTTT. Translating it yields CASSQEGSSNQPQHF.

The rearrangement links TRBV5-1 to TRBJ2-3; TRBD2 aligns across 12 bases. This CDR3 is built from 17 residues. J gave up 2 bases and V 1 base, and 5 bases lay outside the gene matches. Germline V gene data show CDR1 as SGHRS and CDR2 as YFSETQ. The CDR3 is CASSLLGLAGSTDTQYF. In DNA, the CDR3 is TGCGCCAGCAGCTTGCTAGGACTAGCGGGATCCACAGATACGCAGTATTTT. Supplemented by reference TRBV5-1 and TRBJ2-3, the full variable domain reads KAGVTQTPRYLIKTRGQQVTLSCSPISGHRSVSWYQQTPGQGLQFLFEYFSETQRNKGNFPGRFSGRQFSNSRSEMNVSTLELGDSALYLCASSLLGLAGSTDTQYFGPGTRLTVL.

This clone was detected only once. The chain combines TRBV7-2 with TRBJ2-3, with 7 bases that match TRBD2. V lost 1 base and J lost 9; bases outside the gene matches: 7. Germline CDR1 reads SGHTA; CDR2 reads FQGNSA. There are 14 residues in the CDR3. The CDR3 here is CASSLVLTGRTQYF. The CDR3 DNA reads TGTGCCAGCAGCTTAGTACTCACCGGGAGGACGCAGTATTTT.

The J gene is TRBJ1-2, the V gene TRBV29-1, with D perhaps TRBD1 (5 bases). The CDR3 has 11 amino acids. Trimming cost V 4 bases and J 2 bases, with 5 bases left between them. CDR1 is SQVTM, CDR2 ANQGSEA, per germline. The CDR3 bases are TGCAGCGTTGGACAGAACTATGGCTACACCTTC. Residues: CSVGQNYGYTF.